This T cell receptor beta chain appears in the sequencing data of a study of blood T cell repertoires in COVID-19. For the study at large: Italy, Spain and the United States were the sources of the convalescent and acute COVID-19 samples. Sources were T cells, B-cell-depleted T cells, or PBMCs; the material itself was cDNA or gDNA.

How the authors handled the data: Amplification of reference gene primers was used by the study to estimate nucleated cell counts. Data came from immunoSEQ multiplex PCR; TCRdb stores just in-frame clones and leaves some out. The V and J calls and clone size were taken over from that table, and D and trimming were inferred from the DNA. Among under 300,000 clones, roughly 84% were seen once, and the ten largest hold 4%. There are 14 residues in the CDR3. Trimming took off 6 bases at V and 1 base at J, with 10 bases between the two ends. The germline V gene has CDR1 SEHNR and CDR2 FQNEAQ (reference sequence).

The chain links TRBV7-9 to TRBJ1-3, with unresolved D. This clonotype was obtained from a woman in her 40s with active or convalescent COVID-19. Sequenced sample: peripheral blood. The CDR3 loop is CASRAAGSGNTIYF. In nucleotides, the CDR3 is TGTGCCAGCAGGGCTGCGGGGTCTGGAAACACCATATATTTT.